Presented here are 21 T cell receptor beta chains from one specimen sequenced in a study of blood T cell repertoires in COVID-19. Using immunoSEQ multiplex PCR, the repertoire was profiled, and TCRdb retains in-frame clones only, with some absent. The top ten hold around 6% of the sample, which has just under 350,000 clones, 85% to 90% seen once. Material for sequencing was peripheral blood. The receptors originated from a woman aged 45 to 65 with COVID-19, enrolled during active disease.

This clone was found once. The CDR3 coding sequence is TGTGCCAGCAGCGAAACTAGCGGGAGAACCTACGAGCAGTACTTC. It codes for CASSETSGRTYEQYF. The chain uses TRBV7-9 and TRBJ2-7; 11 positions agree with TRBD2. This CDR3 is built from 15 residues. Trimming took 5 bases from V and 2 from J; bases not matched to a gene: 5. Germline V lookup: CDR1 SEHNR, CDR2 FQNEAQ (reference sequence). The entire variable domain, with the rest obtained from reference TRBV7-9 and TRBJ2-7, is as follows: DTGVSQNPRHKITKRGQNVTFRCDPISEHNRLYWYRQTLGQGPEFLTYFQNEAQLEKSRLLSDRFSAERPKGSFSTLEIQRTEQGDSAMYLCASSETSGRTYEQYFGPGTRLTVT.

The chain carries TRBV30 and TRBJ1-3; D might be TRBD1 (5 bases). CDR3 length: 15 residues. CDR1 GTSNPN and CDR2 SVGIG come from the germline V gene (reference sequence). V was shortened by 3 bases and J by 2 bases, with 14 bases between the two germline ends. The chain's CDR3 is CAWRRVGDAGNTIYF. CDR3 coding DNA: TGTGCCTGGAGACGGGTAGGGGATGCTGGAAACACCATATATTTT.

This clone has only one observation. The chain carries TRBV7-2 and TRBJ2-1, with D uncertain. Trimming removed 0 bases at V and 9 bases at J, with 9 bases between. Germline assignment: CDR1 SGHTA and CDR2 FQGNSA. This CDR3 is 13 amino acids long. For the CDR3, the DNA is TGTGCCAGCAGCTTAGCCTCCCGGGTTGAGCAGTTCTTC. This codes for CASSLASRVEQFF. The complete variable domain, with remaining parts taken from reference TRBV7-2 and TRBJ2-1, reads GAGVSQSPSNKVTEKGKDVELRCDPISGHTALYWYRQSLGQGLEFLIYFQGNSAPDKSGLPSDRFSAERTGGSVSTLTIQRTQQEDSAVYLCASSLASRVEQFFGPGTRLTVL.

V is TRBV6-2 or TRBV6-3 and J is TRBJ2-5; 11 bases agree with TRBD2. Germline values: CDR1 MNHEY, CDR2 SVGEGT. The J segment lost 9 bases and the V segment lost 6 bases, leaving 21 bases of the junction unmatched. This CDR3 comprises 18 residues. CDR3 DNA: TGTGCCAGCAGCCCCCTCTTAGCGGGAGGGCCTGTTTCTGCGTCCCAGTACTTC. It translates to CASSPLLAGGPVSASQYF.

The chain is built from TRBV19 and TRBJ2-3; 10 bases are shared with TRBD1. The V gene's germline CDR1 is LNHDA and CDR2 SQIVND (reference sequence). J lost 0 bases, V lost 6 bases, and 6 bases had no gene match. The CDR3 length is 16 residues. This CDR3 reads CASSPGQGVSTDTQYF. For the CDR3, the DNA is TGTGCCAGTAGCCCAGGACAGGGGGTTAGCACAGATACGCAGTATTTT. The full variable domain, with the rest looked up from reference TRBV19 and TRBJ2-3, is DGGITQSPKYLFRKEGQNVTLSCEQNLNHDAMYWYRQDPGQGLRLIYYSQIVNDFQKGDIAEGYSVSREKKESFPLTVTSAQKNPTAFYLCASSPGQGVSTDTQYFGPGTRLTVL.

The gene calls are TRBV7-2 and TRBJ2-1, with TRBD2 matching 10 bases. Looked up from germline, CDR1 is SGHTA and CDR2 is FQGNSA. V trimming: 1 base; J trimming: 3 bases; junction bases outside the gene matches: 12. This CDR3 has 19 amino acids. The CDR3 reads CASSLVSSGSRRIYNEQFF. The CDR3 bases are TGTGCCAGCAGCTTAGTGTCTAGCGGGAGTCGCAGGATCTACAATGAGCAGTTCTTC. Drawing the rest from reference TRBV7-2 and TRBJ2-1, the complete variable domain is GAGVSQSPSNKVTEKGKDVELRCDPISGHTALYWYRQSLGQGLEFLIYFQGNSAPDKSGLPSDRFSAERTGGSVSTLTIQRTQQEDSAVYLCASSLVSSGSRRIYNEQFFGPGTRLTVL.

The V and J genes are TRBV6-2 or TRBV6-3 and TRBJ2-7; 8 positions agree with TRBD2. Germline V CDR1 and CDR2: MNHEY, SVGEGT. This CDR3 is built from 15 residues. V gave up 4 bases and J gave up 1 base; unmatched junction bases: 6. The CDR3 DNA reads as TGTGCCAGCAGTTCAGGTTTAGCGGGGTCCTACGAGCAGTACTTC. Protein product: CASSSGLAGSYEQYF.

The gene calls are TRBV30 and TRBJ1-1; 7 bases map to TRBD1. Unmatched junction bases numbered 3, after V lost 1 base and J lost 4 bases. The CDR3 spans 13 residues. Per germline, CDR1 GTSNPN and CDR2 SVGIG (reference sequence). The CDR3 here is CAWSEQGGTEAFF. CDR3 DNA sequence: TGTGCCTGGAGTGAGCAGGGGGGCACTGAAGCTTTCTTT.

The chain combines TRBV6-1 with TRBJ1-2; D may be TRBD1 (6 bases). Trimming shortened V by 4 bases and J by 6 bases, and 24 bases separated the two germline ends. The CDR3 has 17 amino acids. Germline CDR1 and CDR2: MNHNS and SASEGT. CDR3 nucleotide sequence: TGTGCCAGCAGTGGACAGGCGATCCCCTTAATTGTCGATGGCTACACCTTC. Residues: CASSGQAIPLIVDGYTF.

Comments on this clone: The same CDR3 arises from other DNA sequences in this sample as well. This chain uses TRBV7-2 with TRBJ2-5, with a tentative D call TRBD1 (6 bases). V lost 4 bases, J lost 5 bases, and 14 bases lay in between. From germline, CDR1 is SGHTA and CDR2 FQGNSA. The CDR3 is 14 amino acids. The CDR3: CASSSSGRGETQYF. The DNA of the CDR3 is TGTGCCAGCAGCTCCAGCGGTAGGGGGGAGACCCAGTACTTC.

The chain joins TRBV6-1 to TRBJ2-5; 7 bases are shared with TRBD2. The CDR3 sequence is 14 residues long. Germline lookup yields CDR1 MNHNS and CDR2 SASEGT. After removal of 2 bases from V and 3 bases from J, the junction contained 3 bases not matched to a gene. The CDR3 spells CASSEWAGEETQYF. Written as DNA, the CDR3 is TGTGCCAGCAGTGAATGGGCGGGAGAAGAGACCCAGTACTTC.

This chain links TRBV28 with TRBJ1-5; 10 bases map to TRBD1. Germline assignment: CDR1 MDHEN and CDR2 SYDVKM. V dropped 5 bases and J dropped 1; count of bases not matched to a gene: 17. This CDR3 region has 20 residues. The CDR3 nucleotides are TGTGCCAGCAGTCTTACCCCAACCGGGACAGGGGCGAGCAGCAATCAGCCCCAGCATTTT. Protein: CASSLTPTGTGASSNQPQHF.

DNA of the CDR3: TGTGCCTGGAGTGTACTTCAATCGTCCGTCGGAAAACTGTTTTTT. The encoded protein is CAWSVLQSSVGKLFF. The chain employs TRBV30 and TRBJ1-4; no firm D call. Trimming pared 0 bases from V and 10 bases from J, leaving 18 bases between. The CDR3 loop spans 15 amino acids. CDR1 GTSNPN and CDR2 SVGIG come from the germline V gene (reference sequence).

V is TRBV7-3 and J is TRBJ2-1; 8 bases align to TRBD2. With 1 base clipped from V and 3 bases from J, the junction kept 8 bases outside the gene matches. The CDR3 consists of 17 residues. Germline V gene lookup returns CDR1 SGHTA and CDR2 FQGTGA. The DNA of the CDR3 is TGTGCCAGCAGCTTAAAGAAACGCGGGACTAGCTACAATGAGCAGTTCTTC. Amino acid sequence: CASSLKKRGTSYNEQFF.

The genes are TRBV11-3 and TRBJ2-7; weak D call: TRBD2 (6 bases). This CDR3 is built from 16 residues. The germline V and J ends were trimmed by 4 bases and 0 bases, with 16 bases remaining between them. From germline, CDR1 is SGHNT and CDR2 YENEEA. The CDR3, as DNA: TGTGCCAGCAGCTATTCCCGGACTAAAAACTCCTACGAGCAGTACTTC. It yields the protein CASSYSRTKNSYEQYF.

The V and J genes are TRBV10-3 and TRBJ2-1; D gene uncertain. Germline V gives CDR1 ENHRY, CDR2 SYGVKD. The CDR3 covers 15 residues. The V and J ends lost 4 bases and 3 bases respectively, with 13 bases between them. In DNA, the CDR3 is TGTGCCATCAGTGCTGGCCAAGTGAACTACAATGAGCAGTTCTTC. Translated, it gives CAISAGQVNYNEQFF.

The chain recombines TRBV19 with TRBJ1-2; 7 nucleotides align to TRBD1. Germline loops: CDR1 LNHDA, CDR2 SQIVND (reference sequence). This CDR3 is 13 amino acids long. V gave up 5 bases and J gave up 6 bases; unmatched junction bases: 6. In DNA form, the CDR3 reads TGTGCCAGTAGTTACAGGGGTAGCGATGGCTACACCTTC. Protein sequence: CASSYRGSDGYTF.

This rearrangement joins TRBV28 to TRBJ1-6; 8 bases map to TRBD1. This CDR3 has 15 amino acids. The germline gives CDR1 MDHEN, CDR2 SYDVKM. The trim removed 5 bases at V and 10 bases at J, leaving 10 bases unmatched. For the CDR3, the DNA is TGTGCCAGCAGTGGCCATGGACAGGGCGGCTCACCCCTCCACTTT. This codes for CASSGHGQGGSPLHF.

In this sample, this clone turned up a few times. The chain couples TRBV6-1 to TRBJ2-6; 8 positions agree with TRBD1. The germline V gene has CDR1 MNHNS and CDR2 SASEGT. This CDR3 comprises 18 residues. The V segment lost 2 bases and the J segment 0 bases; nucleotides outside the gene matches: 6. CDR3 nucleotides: TGTGCCAGCAGTGAACGGACAGGGTTGAGCTCTGGGGCCAACGTCCTGACTTTC. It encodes CASSERTGLSSGANVLTF.

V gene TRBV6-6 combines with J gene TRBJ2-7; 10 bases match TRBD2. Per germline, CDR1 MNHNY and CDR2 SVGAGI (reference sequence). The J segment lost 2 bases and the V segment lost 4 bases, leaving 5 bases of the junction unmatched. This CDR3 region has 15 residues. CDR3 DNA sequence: TGTGCCAGCAGTTCCGTAGCGGGAGGAGCCTACGAGCAGTACTTC. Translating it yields CASSSVAGGAYEQYF.

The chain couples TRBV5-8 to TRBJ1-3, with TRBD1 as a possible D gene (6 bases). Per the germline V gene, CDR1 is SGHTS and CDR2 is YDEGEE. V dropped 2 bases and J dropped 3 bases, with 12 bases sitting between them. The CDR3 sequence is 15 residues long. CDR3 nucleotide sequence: TGTGCCAGCAGCTTCGTGGGGGCTGGTGGAAACACCATATATTTT. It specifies CASSFVGAGGNTIYF. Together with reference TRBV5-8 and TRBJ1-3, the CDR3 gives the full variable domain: EAGVTQSPTHLIKTRGQQATLRCSPISGHTSVYWYQQALGLGLQFLLWYDEGEERNRGNFPPRFSGRQFPNYSSELNVNALELEDSALYLCASSFVGAGGNTIYFGEGSWLTVV.